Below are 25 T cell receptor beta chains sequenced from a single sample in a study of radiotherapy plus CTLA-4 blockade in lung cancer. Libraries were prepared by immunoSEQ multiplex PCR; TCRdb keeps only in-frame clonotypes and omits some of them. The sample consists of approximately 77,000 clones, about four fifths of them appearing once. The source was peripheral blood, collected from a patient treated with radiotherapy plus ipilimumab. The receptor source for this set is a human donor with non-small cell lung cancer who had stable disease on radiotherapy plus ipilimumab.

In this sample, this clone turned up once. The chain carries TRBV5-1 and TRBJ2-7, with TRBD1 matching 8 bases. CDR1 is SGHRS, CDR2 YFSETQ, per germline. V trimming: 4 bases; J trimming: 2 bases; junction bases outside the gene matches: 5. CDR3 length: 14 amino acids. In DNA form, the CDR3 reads TGCGCCAGCAGCCCGACAGGGGAACCCTACGAGCAGTACTTC. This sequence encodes CASSPTGEPYEQYF.

Here the CDR3 DNA reads TGTGCCAGTAGTATCTCGGGTAGGGGCGAAGTGTATGGCTACACCTTC. Encoded protein: CASSISGRGEVYGYTF. The chain combines TRBV19 with TRBJ1-2; tentative D call: TRBD1 (5 bases). V was cut by 3 bases and J by 5 bases, with 19 bases left in between. CDR3 size: 16 residues. Germline V gene lookup returns CDR1 LNHDA and CDR2 SQIVND (reference sequence).

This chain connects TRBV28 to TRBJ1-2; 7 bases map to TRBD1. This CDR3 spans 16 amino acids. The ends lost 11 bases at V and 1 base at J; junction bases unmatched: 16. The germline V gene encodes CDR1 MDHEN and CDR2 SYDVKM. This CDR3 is CAGKAPATGNNYGYTF. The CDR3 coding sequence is TGTGCCGGTAAAGCCCCGGCGACAGGGAATAACTATGGCTACACCTTC.

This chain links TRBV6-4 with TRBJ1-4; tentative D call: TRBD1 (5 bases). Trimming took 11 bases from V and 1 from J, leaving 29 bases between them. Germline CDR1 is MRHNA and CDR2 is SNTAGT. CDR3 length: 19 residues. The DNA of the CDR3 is TGTGCCTCTCTTATACTTCCCGACAGAACAACAGGAACTAATGAAAAACTGTTTTTT. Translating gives CASLILPDRTTGTNEKLFF.

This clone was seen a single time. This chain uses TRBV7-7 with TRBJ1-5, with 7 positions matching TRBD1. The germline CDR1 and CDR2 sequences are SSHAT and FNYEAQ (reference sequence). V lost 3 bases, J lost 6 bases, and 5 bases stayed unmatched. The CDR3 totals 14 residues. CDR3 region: CASSFIRDSQPQHF. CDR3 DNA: TGTGCCAGCAGCTTTATCCGGGACAGTCAGCCCCAGCATTTT.

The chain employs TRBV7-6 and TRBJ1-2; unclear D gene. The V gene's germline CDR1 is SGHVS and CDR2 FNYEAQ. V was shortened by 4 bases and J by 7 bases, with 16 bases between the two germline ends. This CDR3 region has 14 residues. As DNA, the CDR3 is TGTGCCAGCAGCTCAGCCCTCGGGGTTGGTGGCTACACCTTC. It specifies CASSSALGVGGYTF. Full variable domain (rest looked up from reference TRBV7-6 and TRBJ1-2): GAGVSQSPRYKVTKRGQDVALRCDPISGHVSLYWYRQALGQGPEFLTYFNYEAQQDKSGLPNDRFSAERPEGSISTLTIQRTEQRDSAMYRCASSSALGVGGYTFGSGTRLTVV.

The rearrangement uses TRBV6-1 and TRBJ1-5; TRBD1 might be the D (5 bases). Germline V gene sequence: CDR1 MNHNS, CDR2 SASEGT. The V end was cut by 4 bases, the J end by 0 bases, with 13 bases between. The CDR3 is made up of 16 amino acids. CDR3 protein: CASSAGTPGSNQPQHF. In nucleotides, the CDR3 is TGTGCCAGCAGTGCGGGGACCCCCGGTAGCAATCAGCCCCAGCATTTT.

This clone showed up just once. The CDR3 sequence is CASSVGGTNFVGELFF. The DNA for the CDR3 is TGTGCCAGCAGCGTAGGCGGGACAAACTTTGTCGGGGAGCTGTTTTTT. This chain uses TRBV9 with TRBJ2-2; D is tentatively TRBD1 or TRBD2 (6 bases each). This CDR3 is 16 amino acids long. Germline-derived CDR1 and CDR2 are SGDLS and YYNGEE. V lost 0 bases, J lost 7 bases, and 16 bases lay in between.

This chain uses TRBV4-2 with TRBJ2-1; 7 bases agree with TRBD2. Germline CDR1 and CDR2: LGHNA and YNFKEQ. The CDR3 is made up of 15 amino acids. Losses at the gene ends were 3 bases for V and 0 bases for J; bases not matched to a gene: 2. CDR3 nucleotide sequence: TGTGCCAGCAGCCAGGCGGGGGTCTCCTACAATGAGCAGTTCTTC. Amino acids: CASSQAGVSYNEQFF.

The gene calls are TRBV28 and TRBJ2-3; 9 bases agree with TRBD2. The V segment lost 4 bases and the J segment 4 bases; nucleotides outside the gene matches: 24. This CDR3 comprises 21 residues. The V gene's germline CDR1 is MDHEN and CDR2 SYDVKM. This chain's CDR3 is CASSSPVPASGIKYFADTQYF. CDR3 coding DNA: TGTGCCAGCAGTTCCCCGGTTCCGGCTAGCGGGATTAAATACTTCGCAGATACGCAGTATTTT.

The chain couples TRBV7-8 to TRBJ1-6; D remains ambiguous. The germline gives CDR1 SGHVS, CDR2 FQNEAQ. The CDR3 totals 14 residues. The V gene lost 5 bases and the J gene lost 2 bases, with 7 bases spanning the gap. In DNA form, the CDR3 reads TGTGCCAGCAGCCCACCCCCCTATAATTCACCCCTCCACTTT. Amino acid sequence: CASSPPPYNSPLHF.

CDR3 in amino acids: CASSPSGGVTDTQYF. The CDR3 region has the DNA TGCGCCAGCAGCCCAAGCGGGGGGGTCACAGATACGCAGTATTTT. The rearrangement uses TRBV5-1 and TRBJ2-3; 10 bases map to TRBD2. V shed 4 bases, J shed 2 bases, and the junction held 4 bases outside the gene matches. Germline V gene lookup returns CDR1 SGHRS and CDR2 YFSETQ. This CDR3 region has 15 residues.

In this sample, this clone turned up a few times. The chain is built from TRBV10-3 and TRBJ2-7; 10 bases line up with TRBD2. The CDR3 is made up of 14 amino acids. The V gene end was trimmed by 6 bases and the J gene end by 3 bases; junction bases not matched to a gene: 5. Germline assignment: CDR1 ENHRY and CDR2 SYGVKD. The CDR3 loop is CAIRTERGGYEQYF. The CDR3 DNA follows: TGTGCCATCAGGACCGAGCGGGGGGGCTACGAGCAGTACTTC.

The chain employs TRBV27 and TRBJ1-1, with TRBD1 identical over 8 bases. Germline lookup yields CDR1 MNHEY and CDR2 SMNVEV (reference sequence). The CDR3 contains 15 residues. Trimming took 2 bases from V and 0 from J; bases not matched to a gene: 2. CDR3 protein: CASSLNRGLNTEAFF. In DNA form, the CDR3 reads TGTGCCAGCAGTTTAAACAGGGGGTTGAACACTGAAGCTTTCTTT.

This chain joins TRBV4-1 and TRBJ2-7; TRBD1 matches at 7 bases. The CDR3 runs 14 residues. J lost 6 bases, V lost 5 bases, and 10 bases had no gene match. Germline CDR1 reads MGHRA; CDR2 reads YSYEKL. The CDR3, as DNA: TGCGCCAGCAGCTTTACGTGGGGACAGACCGAGCAGTACTTC. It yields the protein CASSFTWGQTEQYF.

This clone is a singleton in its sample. The CDR3 nucleotides read TGCAGCGTTGAAAGGCGAGTCGGCACAGATACGCAGTATTTT. Translated: CSVERRVGTDTQYF. This chain uses TRBV29-1 with TRBJ2-3; unclear D gene. The CDR3 has 14 amino acids. V was trimmed by 2 bases and J by 1 base, leaving 10 bases between them. Germline values: CDR1 SQVTM, CDR2 ANQGSEA.

The CDR3 DNA reads as TGTGCCAGCAGTTTAATAGGAGATACGCAGTATTTT. Its translation is CASSLIGDTQYF. The rearrangement links TRBV27 to TRBJ2-3; D is uncertain. The V and J ends lost 2 bases and 5 bases respectively, with 5 bases between them. The CDR3 runs to 12 residues. In germline, CDR1 is MNHEY, CDR2 SMNVEV (reference sequence).

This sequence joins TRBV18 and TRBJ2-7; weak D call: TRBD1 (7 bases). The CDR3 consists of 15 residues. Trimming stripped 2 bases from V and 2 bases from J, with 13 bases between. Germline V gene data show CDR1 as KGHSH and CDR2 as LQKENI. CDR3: CASSPAPGGPYEQYF. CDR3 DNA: TGTGCCAGCTCACCAGCCCCAGGGGGGCCCTACGAGCAGTACTTC.

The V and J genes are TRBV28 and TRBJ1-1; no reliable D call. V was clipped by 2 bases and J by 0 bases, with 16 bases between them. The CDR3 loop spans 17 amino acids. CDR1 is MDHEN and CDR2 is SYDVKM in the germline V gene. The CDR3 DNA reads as TGTGCCAGCAGTTTAATCCCGCCAGGATTTATGAACACTGAAGCTTTCTTT. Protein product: CASSLIPPGFMNTEAFF. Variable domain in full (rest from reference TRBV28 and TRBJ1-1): DVKVTQSSRYLVKRTGEKVFLECVQDMDHENMFWYRQDPGLGLRLIYFSYDVKMKEKGDIPEGYSVSREKKERFSLILESASTNQTSMYLCASSLIPPGFMNTEAFFGQGTRLTVV.

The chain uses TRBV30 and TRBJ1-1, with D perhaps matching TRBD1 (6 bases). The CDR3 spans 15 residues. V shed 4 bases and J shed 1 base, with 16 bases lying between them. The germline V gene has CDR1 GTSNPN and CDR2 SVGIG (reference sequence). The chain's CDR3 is CAWKGGGRTNTEAFF. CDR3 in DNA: TGTGCCTGGAAGGGAGGGGGACGGACGAACACTGAAGCTTTCTTT. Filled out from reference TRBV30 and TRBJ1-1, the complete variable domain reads SQTIHQWPATLVQPVGSPLSLECTVEGTSNPNLYWYRQAAGRGLQLLFYSVGIGQISSEVPQNLSASRPQDRQFILSSKKLLLSDSGFYLCAWKGGGRTNTEAFFGQGTRLTVV.

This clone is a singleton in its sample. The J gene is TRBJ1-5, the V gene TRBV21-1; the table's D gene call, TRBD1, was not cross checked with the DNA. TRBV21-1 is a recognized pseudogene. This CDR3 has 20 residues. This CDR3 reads CASATLHLKSPRRADQPQHF. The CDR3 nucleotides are TGTGCCAGCGCTACTCTACACTTAAAAAGTCCCCGCAGGGCGGACCAGCCCCAGCATTTT.

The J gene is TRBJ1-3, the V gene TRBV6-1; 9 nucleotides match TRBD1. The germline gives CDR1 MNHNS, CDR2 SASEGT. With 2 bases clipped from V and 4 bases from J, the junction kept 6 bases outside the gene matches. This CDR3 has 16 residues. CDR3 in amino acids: CASSELQGAWGNTIYF. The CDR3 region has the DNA TGTGCCAGCAGTGAATTACAGGGGGCATGGGGAAACACCATATATTTT.

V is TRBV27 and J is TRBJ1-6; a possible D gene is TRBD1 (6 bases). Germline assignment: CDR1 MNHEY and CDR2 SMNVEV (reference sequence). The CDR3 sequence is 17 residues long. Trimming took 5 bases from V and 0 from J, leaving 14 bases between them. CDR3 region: CASSTGQSSSYNSPLHF. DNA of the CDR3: TGTGCCAGCAGTACGGGACAAAGTAGCTCCTATAATTCACCCCTCCACTTT.

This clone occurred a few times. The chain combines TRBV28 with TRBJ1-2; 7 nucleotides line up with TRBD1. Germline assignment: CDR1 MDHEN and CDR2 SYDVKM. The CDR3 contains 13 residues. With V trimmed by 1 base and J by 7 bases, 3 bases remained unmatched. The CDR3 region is CASSLLNRGGYTF. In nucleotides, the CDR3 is TGTGCCAGCAGTTTATTAAACAGGGGTGGCTACACCTTC.

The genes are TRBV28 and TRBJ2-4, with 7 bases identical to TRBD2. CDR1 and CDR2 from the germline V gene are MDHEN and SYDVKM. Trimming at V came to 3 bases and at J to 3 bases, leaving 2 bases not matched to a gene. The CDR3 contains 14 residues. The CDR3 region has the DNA TGTGCCAGCAGTTTTCAGCGGGGCAAAAACATTCAGTACTTC. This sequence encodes CASSFQRGKNIQYF.